This T cell receptor (beta chain) was recovered during a study of technical replicates of blood from a few donors. A few counts support this clone. The data were produced by immunoSEQ multiplex PCR, yet TCRdb's version contains in-frame clones alone and is incomplete. The sample lists roughly 64,000 clones, 86% seen once, with over 4.5% in the top ten. This CDR3 region has 15 residues. Germline V lookup: CDR1 MNHEY, CDR2 SVGAGI. Trimming removed 2 bases at V and 4 bases at J, with 12 bases between. The TCR sequence derives from a human donor in good health. Some clones in this sample may be carry-over from other donors' samples. The chain joins TRBV6-5 to TRBJ2-1; D gene unclear. Specimen: PBMCs. This chain's CDR3 is CASSYASGSYNEQFF. In nucleotides, the CDR3 is TGTGCCAGCAGTTACGCATCAGGCAGTTACAATGAGCAGTTCTTC.